This T cell receptor beta chain was captured in a study of blood T cells in healthy people across ages (dated by TCRdb to between 2015 and 2016). Notes on the research overall: In model experiments, roughly one uniquely barcoded TCR beta cDNA molecule per two T cells was captured by template switching. To avoid experimental bias, donors of different ages were randomly spread across the sequencing lanes. Donors were grouped into four age groups: young (average roughly 17 years), middle-aged (under 40), aged (roughly 62) and long-lived (around 80). Using the same blood draw, the study looked at two additional independent replicas of 1 million unique cDNA reads for two donors, one aged 18 to 30 and the other aged 80 or older. Using deep sequencing normalized with unique cDNA molecular identifiers, the study measured how TCR beta repertoire diversity changes with age.

Of note for this clonotype: Its specific antigen is unknown. One base away there is no much larger clone; base qualities are not given.

Systemically healthy Caucasian individuals from Russia, approximately 39 in total and aged about 6 to 100 years, were included as donors. Around 10 milliliters of peripheral blood were drawn from each donor into EDTA-treated Vacutainer tubes. Ficoll-Paque density-gradient centrifugation was used to isolate PBMCs, with at least 6.5 million per sample. Total RNA was extracted from PBMCs with Trizol reagent, with at least 5 micrograms obtained per sample. For every donor, an aliquot of PBMCs went through flow cytometry to measure the percentages of naive CD45RAhigh/CD27high T cells. Library construction relied on 5' RACE. The sample was run on an Illumina HiSeq 2500. A second PCR of roughly 6 to 12 cycles was performed with a sample-barcoded 5' primer and a J-beta primer mix. A template-switch 5' adaptor carrying 12 random nucleotides introduced a unique molecular identifier onto each TCR beta cDNA molecule. Each sample yielded at least 2.5 million CDR3-containing paired-end reads. First-strand cDNA synthesis was performed from all RNA using the Mint cDNA synthesis kit, with priming by a TRBC-specific oligonucleotide. After uracil-DNA glycosylase treatment, a first 18-cycle PCR used universal primers M1SS and BC2_uni_R on all cDNA. The authors' pipeline ran thus. Each sample was normalized by randomly selecting 1 million high-quality reads, each carrying a distinct molecular identifier. Instead of being binned into consensus sequences, reads that shared molecular identifiers were thrown out. MiTCR, with a Q25 quality threshold and the strictest error-elimination algorithm, was used for CDR3 identification, clonotype clustering and error correction. A nonparametric unseen species model with Euler transformation was used to estimate a lower bound on total TCR beta diversity. In TCRdb, the public reads were trimmed at Q25 with fastp and aligned with MiXCR, with productive beta chains retained. Merged by CDR3 protein, the rows form single entries marked with the most common genes and DNA. None of the V and J calls come from the authors' own analysis; TCRdb made them. The sample table records hundreds of thousands of distinct CDR3 sequences; roughly 44% of these occur just once. The ten largest clones capture about a fifth of the sample.

V is pared back by 0 bases and J by 3 bases, with 10 bases lying between the germline termini. From a lookup of the germline V gene, CDR1 and CDR2 are SGHRS and YFSETQ. The CDR3 spans 14 residues, from the cysteine through the phenylalanine. Only the CDR3 part of the read is kept: 42 bases, read in frame from the first base. Results the study describes overall, beyond this receptor: Observed TCR beta diversity per million T cells fell roughly linearly with age, and a significant reduction was already apparent by age about 43. Total diversity estimates from one million sequenced T cells were considered lower bounds and underestimates. Conclusive comparison of naive and antigen-experienced compartments was prevented by the profiling of bulk unsorted PBMCs. The long-lived group showed more naive CD4+ T cells, fewer expanded clones and increased TCR diversity than the aged group, suggesting age selection. Observed TCR beta diversity correlated strongly with the percentage of naive T cells measured by flow cytometry. Because the CMV infection status of the donors was unknown, age-related changes in expanded clonotypes may potentially have been confounded.

Material: blood. The clonotype originates from a man aged 55 to 70 in good health. The rearrangement combines TRBV5-1 with TRBJ2-7; TRBD2 could be the D gene, as 5 bases match. DNA sequence: TGCGCCAGCAGCTTGGACCGAGGGAACTACGAGCAGTACTTC. This is translated as CASSLDRGNYEQYF.